The next 2 T cell receptor beta chains were all read from a single sample in a study of Ad26.COV2.S vaccination and SARS-CoV-2 variants. Specified treatment: approximately 18 received Ad26.COV2.S at low or high dose, single or two shots; 5 received placebo; per-sample allocation not given. Vaccine and placebo recipients were sampled on day 63 after the first injection. Sequencing used immunoSEQ multiplex PCR; TCRdb keeps in-frame clones, though not all of them. The data contain around 450,000 clones, roughly 87% of them singletons. The material was peripheral blood, obtained in a trial of Ad26.COV2.S vaccine versus placebo. The receptors here all came from a person between 18 and 60 years old who received the Ad26.COV2.S COVID-19 vaccine or a placebo.

The rearrangement uses TRBV4-3 and TRBJ1-2; D unclear. V lost 1 base to trimming and J lost 5 bases, with 8 bases between them. The CDR3 has 13 amino acids. Germline values: CDR1 LGHNA, CDR2 YSLEER. Here the CDR3 reads CASSQVRGYGYTF. DNA for the CDR3: TGCGCCAGCAGCCAAGTACGAGGGTATGGCTACACCTTC.

The rearrangement links TRBV29-1 to TRBJ1-1, with D unresolved. The CDR3 sequence is 12 residues long. Trimming removed 4 bases from V and 1 base from J, with 7 bases in between. The V gene's germline CDR1 is SQVTM and CDR2 ANQGSEA. CDR3 sequence reads: CSVVHSNTEAFF. The CDR3 coding sequence is TGCAGCGTTGTACATTCGAACACTGAAGCTTTCTTT.